This TCR beta chain was documented in a study of blood T cell repertoires in COVID-19 (dated by TCRdb to about 2020). Describing the broader study: Samples from collaborators originated in the United States, Italy and Spain and spanned both the acute and convalescent phases of COVID-19. A de-identified subject ID, COVID-19 status, age in years and sex were almost always included in the sample metadata. Where available, HLA class I and class II types were obtained from metadata supplied by the sample provider rather than from assay-based typing. The dataset comprised deeply sampled blood TCRbeta repertoires from subjects exposed to, actively infected with, or recovered from COVID-19. The material from the prospective study consisted of cDNA or gDNA derived from T cells, B-cell-depleted T cells, or PBMCs. The samples were drawn from the first 160 participants of the ongoing ImmuneRACE study and from roughly 1,300 subjects provided by 6 global collaborators. A freely available public database, intended as a resource for researchers studying the immune response to SARS-CoV-2, is where the repertoires were released. Beyond this particular receptor, the publication reports: The amount of clinical and demographic metadata varied by source and participant and was provided uncurated.

Including cysteine and phenylalanine, the CDR3 has 14 amino acids. The sequence is cut down to CDR3 DNA, 42 bases in frame from base 1. Trimming takes 11 bases off V and 4 bases off J; junction bases not matched to a gene: 8. The germline V gene sets CDR1 to LGHNA and CDR2 to YNFKEQ. The immunoSEQ Assay, a bias-controlled multiplex PCR, was used to amplify TCRbeta CDR3 regions from genomic DNA. In the paper's pipeline: Within the assay, amplification of reference gene primers was used to estimate how many nucleated cells each sample contained. To quantify the absolute abundance of each unique TCRbeta CDR3 rearrangement, sequence reads were collapsed and filtered. Productive Simpson clonality was computed per sample as the square root of Simpson's diversity index over productive rearrangements. TCRdb limited this immuneACCESS table to in-frame rearrangements with V and J called. A share of clones is missing; checked studies link under half to unresolved V genes, and the rest is unexplained. The V and J calls and the clone size are those of that table, but D and trimming were determined from the DNA. A total of about 270,000 clones appear in this sample, approximately 88% of them only once. The leading ten clones occupy 1% of the sample.

Of note for this clone: The antigen it binds to is not known. It has no much larger one-base neighbor in the sample; base qualities were not kept.

Enrolling through a virtual design, the prospective study's participants ranged in age from roughly 18 to 90 years and lived across roughly 24 United States geographic areas. Cohort assignment in the prospective study relied on participant-reported clinical history from a screening survey and a study questionnaire. ImmuneRACE Cohort 3 recovered participants were defined by two consecutive negative NP/OP PCR tests, healthcare professional clearance, or symptom resolution. Mobile phlebotomists in the prospective study collected whole blood, serum and a nasopharyngeal or oropharyngeal swab from every participant. Participants in the prospective study had the option to provide additional blood draws and questionnaires over a roughly two-month period. Before DNA extraction, prospective study blood samples were shipped either frozen or at room temperature.

The rearranged segments are TRBV4-2 and TRBJ2-5; 12 bases in between match TRBD2. The TCR was taken from a woman aged 25 to 39 who had recovered from COVID-19. The sequenced material came from PBMCs or T cells enriched from blood (not recorded which). The base sequence is TGTGCCCCGCTAGCGGGAGGGGGCCGAGAGACCCAGTACTTC. Translated, it gives CAPLAGGGRETQYF.